The next 22 T cell receptor beta chains were all read from a single sample in a study of CD8+CD57+ T cells in acquired aplastic anemia. CDR3 and TCR beta VDJ profiling relied on a genomic DNA template. MiXCR, applied by TCRdb to the reads, yields one record per CDR3 protein. The sample records just over 450,000 distinct CDR3 sequences, roughly a third being singletons. Flow cytometry had shown expanded CD8+CD57+ cells in the patients chosen for sequencing. Sequencing was carried out using sorted CD4+, CD8+, or CD8+CD57+ T cells (not recorded which) from PBMCs. These receptors were obtained from a human donor with aplastic anemia.

This clonotype was counted many times. The genes are TRBV29-1 and TRBJ1-4; D gene uncertain. This CDR3 has 13 amino acids. Trimming stripped 2 bases from V and 2 bases from J, with 6 bases between. CDR1 and CDR2 from the germline V gene are SQVTM and ANQGSEA. CDR3 region: CSVETTTNEKLFF. Written as DNA, the CDR3 is TGCAGCGTTGAAACCACGACTAATGAAAAACTGTTTTTT.

The table lists this clonotype with a few counts. The chain combines TRBV5-8 with TRBJ1-2; D ambiguous. Trimming cost V 0 bases and J 10 bases, with 13 bases left between them. Per the germline V gene, CDR1 is SGHTS and CDR2 is YDEGEE. This CDR3 spans 13 amino acids. The CDR3, as DNA: TGTGCCAGCAGCTTGGAGACGGCCCATGTCTACACCTTC. Protein: CASSLETAHVYTF. The entire variable domain, with the rest obtained from reference TRBV5-8 and TRBJ1-2, is as follows: EAGVTQSPTHLIKTRGQQATLRCSPISGHTSVYWYQQALGLGLQFLLWYDEGEERNRGNFPPRFSGRQFPNYSSELNVNALELEDSALYLCASSLETAHVYTFGSGTRLTVV.

This clonotype was found a few times. CDR3 region: CASSKDGGNEQYF. Here the CDR3 DNA reads TGTGCCAGCAGCAAAGACGGGGGTAACGAGCAGTACTTC. The chain uses TRBV7-9 and TRBJ2-7; possibly TRBD2 for D (6 bases). Germline V gives CDR1 SEHNR, CDR2 FQNEAQ (reference sequence). The CDR3 covers 13 residues. Between the trimmed V and J ends, which lost 5 bases and 5 bases, there was a span of 13 bases.

V usage is TRBV2 and J usage is TRBJ1-2; a possible D gene is TRBD1 (6 bases). Germline values: CDR1 SNHLY, CDR2 FYNNEI. This CDR3 spans 14 amino acids. The V and J ends lost 2 bases and 8 bases respectively, with 15 bases between them. CDR3 in amino acids: CASSESRGGLGYTF. CDR3 sequence (DNA): TGTGCCAGCAGTGAATCTCGGGGGGGGCTAGGCTACACCTTC. The full variable domain, with the rest looked up from reference TRBV2 and TRBJ1-2, is EPEVTQTPSHQVTQMGQEVILRCVPISNHLYFYWYRQILGQKVEFLVSFYNNEISEKSEIFDDQFSVERPDGSNFTLKIRSTKLEDSAMYFCASSESRGGLGYTFGSGTRLTVV.

Many counts were recorded for this clonotype. The chain couples TRBV7-8 to TRBJ1-2, with a tentative D call TRBD1 (6 bases). CDR1 is SGHVS, CDR2 FQNEAQ, per germline. V was clipped by 5 bases and J by 3 bases, with 13 bases between them. The CDR3 consists of 14 residues. The CDR3 spells CASSDRTEHYGYTF. The CDR3 DNA is TGTGCCAGCAGCGACCGGACAGAGCACTATGGCTACACCTTC. The full variable domain, its missing parts supplied by reference TRBV7-8 and TRBJ1-2, is GAGVSQSPRYKVAKRGQDVALRCDPISGHVSLFWYQQALGQGPEFLTYFQNEAQLDKSGLPSDRFFAERPEGSVSTLKIQRTQQEDSAVYLCASSDRTEHYGYTFGSGTRLTVV.

V and J are TRBV7-2 and TRBJ1-2, with 9 bases aligning to TRBD1. Germline V gene lookup returns CDR1 SGHTA and CDR2 FQGNSA. Trimming at V came to 10 bases and at J to 8 bases, leaving 11 bases not matched to a gene. The CDR3 sequence is 13 residues long. The CDR3 nucleotides read TGTGCCACTACGGGGGACAGGGTGGGAGGCTACACCTTC. Translating it yields CATTGDRVGGYTF.

In this sample, this clonotype turned up many times. The rearrangement uses TRBV14 and TRBJ2-7; D unclear. The CDR3 extends over 14 amino acids. Germline-derived CDR1 and CDR2 are SGHDN and FVKESK. Trimming removed 4 bases from V and 3 bases from J, with 13 bases in between. The CDR3 DNA reads as TGTGCCAGCAGCCGAGCCCTGACATACTACGAGCAGTACTTC. This gives the protein CASSRALTYYEQYF.

This sequence joins TRBV5-6 and TRBJ2-7; perhaps TRBD2 as D (5 bases). Between the trimmed V and J ends, which lost 1 base and 0 bases, there was a span of 11 bases. Germline V gene lookup returns CDR1 SGHDT and CDR2 YYEEEE. CDR3 length: 15 amino acids. CDR3 nucleotides: TGTGCCAGCAGCTTGTACGGGATTAGCTCCTACGAGCAGTACTTC. Protein product: CASSLYGISSYEQYF.

This rearrangement joins TRBV20-1 to TRBJ1-6; 8 bases line up with TRBD1. CDR1 is DFQATT, CDR2 SNEGSKA, per germline (reference sequence). V was pared by 4 bases and J by 10 bases, with 24 bases of the junction left unmatched. This CDR3 contains 19 residues. The CDR3 DNA reads TGCAGTGCTATTAGGCGAGTGACAGGGGTTACGACGGCCAACTCACCCCTCCACTTT. Its protein is CSAIRRVTGVTTANSPLHF.

The rearrangement links TRBV5-1 to TRBJ1-6; 11 nucleotides align to TRBD1. V was clipped by 9 bases and J by 7 bases; unmatched bases: 3. In germline, CDR1 is SGHRS, CDR2 YFSETQ. The CDR3 sequence is 13 residues long. CDR3 in amino acids: CATGTGGNSPLHF. DNA for the CDR3: TGCGCCACCGGGACAGGGGGAAATTCACCCCTCCACTTT. The entire variable domain, with the rest obtained from reference TRBV5-1 and TRBJ1-6, is as follows: KAGVTQTPRYLIKTRGQQVTLSCSPISGHRSVSWYQQTPGQGLQFLFEYFSETQRNKGNFPGRFSGRQFSNSRSEMNVSTLELGDSALYLCATGTGGNSPLHFGNGTRLTVT.

The V gene is TRBV5-1, the J gene TRBJ2-7, with 8 nucleotides matching TRBD2. Trimming cost V 0 bases and J 6 bases; bases outside gene matches: 5. CDR3 size: 14 residues. Germline V gene data show CDR1 as SGHRS and CDR2 as YFSETQ. DNA for the CDR3: TGCGCCAGCAGCTTGGAAACGGGAGGGGCCGAGCAGTACTTC. Translated, it gives CASSLETGGAEQYF.

This clonotype was picked up one time. The chain is built from TRBV5-1 and TRBJ2-1; TRBD2 matches at 9 bases. Germline values: CDR1 SGHRS, CDR2 YFSETQ. This CDR3 is 16 amino acids long. The V and J ends lost 2 bases and 9 bases, in that order; junction bases with no gene match: 12. The DNA of the CDR3 is TGCGCCAGCAGCTTTTTAGTTGCTAGCGGGGATAGTGAGCAGTTCTTC. Translating it yields CASSFLVASGDSEQFF.

There are many counts of this clonotype. The chain carries TRBV7-9 and TRBJ2-5, with D unclear. Per germline, CDR1 SEHNR and CDR2 FQNEAQ (reference sequence). The CDR3 runs to 14 residues. Trimming removed 3 bases from V and 4 bases from J, with 12 bases in between. CDR3 bases: TGTGCCAGCAGCTTCACTCACACAAGAGAGACCCAGTACTTC. Encoded protein: CASSFTHTRETQYF.

This clonotype occurred many times. The V and J genes are TRBV24-1 and TRBJ1-4; no firm D call. Germline V CDR1 and CDR2: KGHDR, SFDVKD. V was pared by 4 bases and J by 4 bases, with 12 bases between. The CDR3 runs 15 residues. The CDR3 DNA reads TGTGCCACCAGTGAAGGACGGACCAATAATGAAAAACTGTTTTTT. Its translation is CATSEGRTNNEKLFF.

The sample holds a few counts of this clonotype. The chain joins TRBV6-5 to TRBJ2-7; D is perhaps TRBD2 (6 bases). The CDR3 sequence is 14 residues long. Germline V gives CDR1 MNHEY, CDR2 SVGAGI. The V end was cut by 0 bases, the J end by 2 bases, with 8 bases between. The CDR3 is CASSYSGLTYEQYF. As DNA, the CDR3 is TGTGCCAGCAGTTACTCAGGACTAACCTACGAGCAGTACTTC.

V and J are TRBV9 and TRBJ2-3; tentatively, D is TRBD2 (6 bases). Trimming left V 2 bases short and J 4 bases short, with 11 bases between. The CDR3 has 14 residues. CDR1 and CDR2 (germline): SGDLS, YYNGEE. The CDR3 spells CASSVGLPPDTQYF. The CDR3 DNA reads TGTGCCAGCAGCGTTGGACTACCCCCAGATACGCAGTATTTT.

This clonotype was observed a handful of times. The V and J genes are TRBV9 and TRBJ2-3; D unclear. Per germline, CDR1 SGDLS and CDR2 YYNGEE. The CDR3 is 16 residues long. V was pared by 0 bases and J by 3 bases, with 14 bases between. The CDR3 loop is CASSVVGSSTTDTQYF. The CDR3 bases are TGTGCCAGCAGCGTAGTGGGTAGTTCGACGACAGATACGCAGTATTTT.

This clonotype was detected only once. This chain links TRBV25-1 with TRBJ2-7; TRBD2 matches 8 bases. CDR1 MGHDK and CDR2 SYGVNS come from the germline V gene. The CDR3 contains 15 residues. V lost 4 bases to trimming and J lost 6 bases; unmatched junction nucleotides: 11. CDR3 residues: CASSGGGGGMAEQYF. DNA of the CDR3: TGTGCCAGCAGTGGGGGGGGCGGGGGGATGGCCGAGCAGTACTTC.

A note on this clonotype: A single base separates this from a much larger clone, so it may be a read error. V and J are TRBV20-1 and TRBJ1-2; D uncertain. V was pared by 3 bases and J by 4 bases, with 15 bases between. Germline CDR1 and CDR2: DFQATT and SNEGSKA (reference sequence). CDR3 length: 14 amino acids. CDR3 loop: CSASLHKGAYGYTF. CDR3 sequence (DNA): TGCAGTGCTAGCCTTCATAAGGGCGCCTATGGCTACACCTTC.

V usage is TRBV7-6 and J usage is TRBJ2-5, with 7 bases identical to TRBD1. Germline V gene lookup returns CDR1 SGHVS and CDR2 FNYEAQ. V trimming: 5 bases; J trimming: 4 bases; junction bases outside the gene matches: 10. CDR3 size: 15 residues. Written as DNA, the CDR3 is TGTGCCAGCAGCCTAAGGCGACAGGGTGCAGAGACCCAGTACTTC. Amino acid sequence: CASSLRRQGAETQYF.

Remarks on this clonotype: A much larger clone lies one base from this, so it may be a read error. The chain has TRBV4-1 and TRBJ2-7; TRBD1 matches 7 bases. Germline V lookup: CDR1 MGHRA, CDR2 YSYEKL. V trimming: 1 base; J trimming: 5 bases; junction bases outside the gene matches: 8. CDR3 length equals 15 residues. CDR3 DNA: TGCGCCAGCAGCCAAGGAACAGGGGTTACCCACGAGCAGTACTTC. Encoded protein: CASSQGTGVTHEQYF.

This clonotype was seen only a few times. The chain joins TRBV10-2 to TRBJ2-7; possible D gene TRBD2, 7 bases. Germline CDR1 is WSHSY and CDR2 is SAAADI. The CDR3 spans 15 residues. Trimming removed 6 bases from V and 0 bases from J, with 15 bases in between. For the CDR3, the DNA is TGCGCCAGCAGGGGGGGGAGGGACACCTCCTACGAGCAGTACTTC. Translated, it gives CASRGGRDTSYEQYF.